A single sample gave rise to the 15 T cell receptor beta chains below, sequenced in a study of cytomegalovirus exposure and HLA in healthy donors. 60 Vbeta and 13 Jbeta primers were used in PCR. Measured with immunoSEQ multiplex PCR; TCRdb has only the in-frame clones, and not every one. Of some 100,000 clones detected, around 75% appear once; the ten largest clones hold around 14%. The sequencing sample was made of PBMCs. These receptors all stem from a male donor in good health and CMV-seropositive.

The rearrangement links TRBV5-6 to TRBJ2-5, with 8 positions matching TRBD1. The J call could be wrong; TRBJ2-7 is a better fit for the DNA end. Germline V gives CDR1 SGHDT, CDR2 YYEEEE. This CDR3 is 15 amino acids long. The CDR3 DNA reads TGTGCCAGCAGCATCCGGGACAGGCTCTACTACGAGCAGTACTTC. Encoded protein: CASSIRDRLYYEQYF.

As DNA, the CDR3 is TGTGCCAGCAGCTTAGGGACAGGGGGGTACGAGCAGTACTTC. Translated, it gives CASSLGTGGYEQYF. V is TRBV11-2 and J is TRBJ2-7; 10 bases are shared with TRBD1. This CDR3 is 14 amino acids long. The V gene end was trimmed by 1 base and the J gene end by 4 bases; junction bases not matched to a gene: 1. Per the germline V gene, CDR1 is SGHAT and CDR2 is FQNNGV. Full variable domain (remainder filled in from reference TRBV11-2 and TRBJ2-7): EAGVAQSPRYKIIEKRQSVAFWCNPISGHATLYWYQQILGQGPKLLIQFQNNGVVDDSQLPKDRFSAERLKGVDSTLKIQPAKLEDSAVYLCASSLGTGGYEQYFGPGTRLTVT.

This chain connects TRBV15 to TRBJ2-7; D might be TRBD1 (5 bases). CDR3 length equals 16 residues. The germline V gene encodes CDR1 LNHNV and CDR2 YYDKDF (reference sequence). V gave up 3 bases and J gave up 3 bases, with 18 bases separating them. The CDR3 loop is CATSRGPRASDYEQYF. Here the CDR3 DNA reads TGTGCCACCAGCAGGGGGCCCCGGGCGTCGGACTACGAGCAGTACTTC.

This rearrangement joins TRBV6-5 to TRBJ2-7; D not resolved. Trimming pared 6 bases from V and 1 base from J, leaving 7 bases between. This CDR3 has 12 residues. Germline V CDR1 and CDR2: MNHEY, SVGAGI. The CDR3 spells CASSATSYEQYF. Here the CDR3 DNA reads TGTGCCAGCAGCGCCACTTCCTACGAGCAGTACTTC.

The chain recombines TRBV27 with TRBJ2-7; 8 positions match TRBD1. V lost 3 bases, J lost 1 base, and 5 bases stayed unmatched. The CDR3 runs 15 residues. The germline V gene encodes CDR1 MNHEY and CDR2 SMNVEV (reference sequence). CDR3 bases: TGTGCCAGCAGTTTCTCCCGGGACAGGTCCTACGAGCAGTACTTC. Translation: CASSFSRDRSYEQYF.

This rearrangement joins TRBV5-5 to TRBJ2-7; D gene unclear. Germline CDR1 is SGHKS and CDR2 is YYEKEE (reference sequence). The CDR3 is made up of 15 amino acids. The germline V and J ends were trimmed by 0 bases and 3 bases, with 13 bases remaining between them. CDR3 sequence: CASSLDYWSVYEQYF. The CDR3 DNA follows: TGTGCCAGCAGCTTGGATTATTGGAGCGTCTACGAGCAGTACTTC.

The V gene is TRBV7-6, the J gene TRBJ2-2, with 7 bases that match TRBD2. The trim removed 5 bases at V and 4 bases at J, leaving 4 bases unmatched. Germline V gene sequence: CDR1 SGHVS, CDR2 FNYEAQ. This CDR3 region has 14 residues. The CDR3 DNA sequence: TGTGCCAGCAGCACCACTAGCGCCACCGGGGAGCTGTTTTTT. It specifies CASSTTSATGELFF.

The chain has TRBV25-1 and TRBJ1-6, with TRBD1 matching 7 bases. From germline, CDR1 is MGHDK and CDR2 SYGVNS. The CDR3 runs to 14 residues. J lost 9 bases, V lost 5 bases, and 7 bases had no gene match. For the CDR3, the DNA is TGTGCCAGCAGTCCAGGGGGACTCGCTTCACCCCTCCACTTT. This translates into CASSPGGLASPLHF.

The rearrangement links TRBV25-1 to TRBJ2-5; 7 bases match TRBD1. Germline V gene lookup returns CDR1 MGHDK and CDR2 SYGVNS. J gave up 1 base and V 4 bases, and 9 bases lay outside the gene matches. The CDR3 runs 16 residues. The chain's CDR3 is CASSGDRVGPQETQYF. The CDR3 region has the DNA TGTGCCAGCAGTGGAGACAGGGTTGGCCCCCAAGAGACCCAGTACTTC.

The chain has TRBV2 and TRBJ1-2; a possible D gene is TRBD1 (6 bases). This CDR3 is 14 amino acids long. The V end lost 8 bases, the J end lost 0 bases, and 13 bases lay between the germline ends. Germline V gene sequence: CDR1 SNHLY, CDR2 FYNNEI. CDR3 amino acids: CASRTETTNYGYTF. CDR3 sequence (DNA): TGTGCCAGCCGGACAGAGACAACTAACTATGGCTACACCTTC.

The chain employs TRBV4-3 and TRBJ2-3; a possible D gene is TRBD2 (5 bases). Per germline, CDR1 LGHNA and CDR2 YSLEER. This CDR3 has 13 amino acids. V dropped 0 bases and J dropped 10 bases, with 11 bases sitting between them. CDR3 protein: CASSQDIQEAQYF. The CDR3 nucleotides read TGCGCCAGCAGCCAAGATATCCAGGAGGCGCAGTATTTT.

V usage is TRBV2 and J usage is TRBJ1-2; the D is unclear. CDR1 is SNHLY and CDR2 is FYNNEI in the germline V gene. V was cut by 6 bases and J by 6 bases, with 17 bases left in between. The CDR3 is made up of 14 amino acids. DNA for the CDR3: TGTGCCAGCAGGCCAAGGTCCGGGTACGATGGCTACACCTTC. It encodes CASRPRSGYDGYTF.

This clone came up a few times. The V gene is TRBV7-9, the J gene TRBJ2-5; D gene ambiguous. The J call is uncertain, as TRBJ2-7 better fits the DNA end. This CDR3 comprises 14 residues. Germline CDR1 reads SEHNR; CDR2 reads FQNEAQ (reference sequence). In nucleotides, the CDR3 is TGTGCCAGCAGCTCCCAATTGGCAGGCTACGAGCAGTACTTC. This encodes CASSSQLAGYEQYF.

This clone was counted a single time. The chain employs TRBV5-1 and TRBJ2-3, with TRBD2 matching 13 bases. This CDR3 contains 15 residues. Germline V CDR1 and CDR2: SGHRS, YFSETQ. The J segment lost 4 bases and the V segment lost 3 bases, leaving 2 bases of the junction unmatched. The CDR3 DNA reads TGCGCCAGCAGCTCGACTAGCGGGGGGCCAGATACGCAGTATTTT. Translated: CASSSTSGGPDTQYF.

The chain recombines TRBV29-1 with TRBJ2-3; TRBD2 agrees at 8 bases. V lost 6 bases and J lost 1; bases outside the gene matches: 6. The CDR3 consists of 14 residues. Germline V gives CDR1 SQVTM, CDR2 ANQGSEA. DNA of the CDR3: TGCAGCGTCTCCGGGGGGGGCGGCACAGATACGCAGTATTTT. It yields the protein CSVSGGGGTDTQYF.